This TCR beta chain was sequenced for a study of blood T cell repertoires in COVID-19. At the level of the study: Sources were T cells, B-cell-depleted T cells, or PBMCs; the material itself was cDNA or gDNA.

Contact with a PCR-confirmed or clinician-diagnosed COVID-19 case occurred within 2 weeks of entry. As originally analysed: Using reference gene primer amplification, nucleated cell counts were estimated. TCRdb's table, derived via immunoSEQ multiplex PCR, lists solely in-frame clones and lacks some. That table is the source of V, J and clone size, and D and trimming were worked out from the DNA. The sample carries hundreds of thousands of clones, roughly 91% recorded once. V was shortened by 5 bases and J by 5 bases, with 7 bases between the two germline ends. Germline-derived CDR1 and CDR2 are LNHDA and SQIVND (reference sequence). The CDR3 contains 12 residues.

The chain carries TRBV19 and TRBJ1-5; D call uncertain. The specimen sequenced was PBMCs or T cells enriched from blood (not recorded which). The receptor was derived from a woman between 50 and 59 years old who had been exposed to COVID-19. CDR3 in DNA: TGTGCCAGTAGTGCGGAGTATCAGCCCCAGCATTTT. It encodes CASSAEYQPQHF.